This T cell receptor beta chain was captured by sequencing in a study of shared clonotypes between healthy human individuals. The CDR3 has 13 residues. Trimming shortened V by 0 bases and J by 5 bases, and 9 bases separated the two germline ends. Germline lookup yields CDR1 SGHDT and CDR2 YYEEEE. Assay: immunoSEQ multiplex PCR; the TCRdb copy retains only in-frame clones and omits some. Among over a million clones listed, roughly 96% were seen once. This clone was found once. This chain links TRBV5-6 with TRBJ2-7; no reliable D call. This clonotype was sampled from a man aged 30-40 years in good health. Sequences were obtained from naive CD4+ T cells sorted from blood. The subset denotes: CD45RA+ positively selected. CDR3 amino acids: CASSLAGTHEQYF. Here the CDR3 DNA reads TGTGCCAGCAGCTTGGCGGGCACACACGAGCAGTACTTC.